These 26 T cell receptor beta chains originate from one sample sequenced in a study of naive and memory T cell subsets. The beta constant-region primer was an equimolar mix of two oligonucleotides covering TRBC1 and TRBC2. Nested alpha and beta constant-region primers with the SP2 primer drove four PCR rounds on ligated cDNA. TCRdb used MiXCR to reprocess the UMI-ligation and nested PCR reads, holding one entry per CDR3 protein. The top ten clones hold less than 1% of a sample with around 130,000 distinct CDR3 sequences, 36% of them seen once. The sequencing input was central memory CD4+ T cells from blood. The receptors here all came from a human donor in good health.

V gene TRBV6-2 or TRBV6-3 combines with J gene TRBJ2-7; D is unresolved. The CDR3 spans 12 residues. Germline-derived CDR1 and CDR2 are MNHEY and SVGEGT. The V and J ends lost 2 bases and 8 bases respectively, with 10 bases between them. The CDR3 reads CASSYEESKQYF. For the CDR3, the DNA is TGTGCCAGCAGTTACGAGGAGAGCAAGCAGTACTTC.

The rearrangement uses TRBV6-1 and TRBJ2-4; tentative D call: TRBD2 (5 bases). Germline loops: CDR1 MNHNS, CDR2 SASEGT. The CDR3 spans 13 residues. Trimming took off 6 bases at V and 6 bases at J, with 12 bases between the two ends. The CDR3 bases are TGTGCCAGCAGGGACTCCGGCCCAAACATTCAGTACTTC. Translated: CASRDSGPNIQYF.

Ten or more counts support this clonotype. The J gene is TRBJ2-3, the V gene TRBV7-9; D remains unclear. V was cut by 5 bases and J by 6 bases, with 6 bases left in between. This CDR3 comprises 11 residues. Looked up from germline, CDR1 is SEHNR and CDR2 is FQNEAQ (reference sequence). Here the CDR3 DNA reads TGTGCCAGCAGCAAGACGGATACGCAGTATTTT. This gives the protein CASSKTDTQYF.

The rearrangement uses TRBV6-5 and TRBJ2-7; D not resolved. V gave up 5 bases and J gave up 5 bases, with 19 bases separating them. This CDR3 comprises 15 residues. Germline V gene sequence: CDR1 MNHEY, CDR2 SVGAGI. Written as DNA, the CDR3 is TGTGCCAGCAGTACGGTGACAAAGTTCGGCGACGAGCAGTACTTC. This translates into CASSTVTKFGDEQYF.

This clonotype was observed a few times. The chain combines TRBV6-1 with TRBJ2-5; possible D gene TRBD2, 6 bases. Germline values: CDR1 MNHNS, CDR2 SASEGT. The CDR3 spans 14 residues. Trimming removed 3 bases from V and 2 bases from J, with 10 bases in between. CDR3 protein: CASSDGRGQETQYF. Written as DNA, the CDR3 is TGTGCCAGCAGTGACGGGCGGGGACAAGAGACCCAGTACTTC.

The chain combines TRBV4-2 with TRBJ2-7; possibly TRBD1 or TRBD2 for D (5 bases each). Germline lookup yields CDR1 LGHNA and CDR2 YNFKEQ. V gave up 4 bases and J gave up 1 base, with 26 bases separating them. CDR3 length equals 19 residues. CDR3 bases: TGTGCCAGCAGCCGCAAGTTAAGACCGTCTGGGGACCCGTCCTACGAGCAGTACTTC. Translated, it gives CASSRKLRPSGDPSYEQYF.

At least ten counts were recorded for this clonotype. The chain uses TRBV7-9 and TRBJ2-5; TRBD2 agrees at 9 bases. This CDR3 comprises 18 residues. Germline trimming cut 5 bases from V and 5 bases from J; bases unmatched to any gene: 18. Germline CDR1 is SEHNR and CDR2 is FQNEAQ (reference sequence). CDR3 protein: CASSPRIVAGGPRETQYF. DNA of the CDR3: TGTGCCAGCAGCCCTCGAATCGTGGCGGGAGGGCCGAGGGAGACCCAGTACTTC.

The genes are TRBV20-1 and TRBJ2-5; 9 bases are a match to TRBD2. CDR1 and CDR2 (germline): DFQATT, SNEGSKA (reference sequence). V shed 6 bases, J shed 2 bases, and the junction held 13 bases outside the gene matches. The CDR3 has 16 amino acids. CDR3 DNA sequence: TGCAGTGCCAGCGCGGGAGGGCCCATGCTACAAGAGACCCAGTACTTC. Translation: CSASAGGPMLQETQYF.

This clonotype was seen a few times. CDR3 in DNA: TGTGCCAGCAGCGCGGGACGGACGAAAGGCTACACCTTC. Translated: CASSAGRTKGYTF. V and J are TRBV9 and TRBJ1-2, with D tentatively TRBD1 (5 bases). The CDR3 is 13 residues long. Per the germline V gene, CDR1 is SGDLS and CDR2 is YYNGEE. Trimming took off 3 bases at V and 8 bases at J, with 14 bases between the two ends.

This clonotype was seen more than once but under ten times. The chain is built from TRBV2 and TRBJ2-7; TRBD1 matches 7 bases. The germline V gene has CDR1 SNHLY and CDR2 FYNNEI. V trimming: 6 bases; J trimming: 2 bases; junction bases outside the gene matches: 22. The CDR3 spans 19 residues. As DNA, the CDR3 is TGTGCCAGCAGGCCTAAACTCGCGACAGGGCGATCTACCACCTACGAGCAGTACTTC. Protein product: CASRPKLATGRSTTYEQYF.

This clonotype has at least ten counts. This chain's CDR3 is CASTRSTHPGQGRAFF. The CDR3 bases are TGTGCCAGCACTCGCTCGACTCACCCGGGACAGGGTAGAGCTTTCTTT. The chain uses TRBV3-1 and TRBJ1-1; TRBD1 aligns across 9 bases. The V segment lost 7 bases and the J segment 10 bases; nucleotides outside the gene matches: 19. Germline loops: CDR1 LGHDT, CDR2 YNNKEL (reference sequence). The CDR3 runs to 16 residues. The full variable domain, rest sourced from reference TRBV3-1 and TRBJ1-1, is DTAVSQTPKYLVTQMGNDKSIKCEQNLGHDTMYWYKQDSKKFLKIMFSYNNKELIINETVPNRFSPKSPDKAHLNLHINSLELGDSAVYFCASTRSTHPGQGRAFFGQGTRLTVV.

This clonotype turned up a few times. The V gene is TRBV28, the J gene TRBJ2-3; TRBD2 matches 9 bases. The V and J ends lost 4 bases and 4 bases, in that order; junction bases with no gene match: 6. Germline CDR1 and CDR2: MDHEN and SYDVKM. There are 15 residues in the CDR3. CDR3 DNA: TGTGCCAGCAGTTCCCTCAGCGGGGGGCCAGATACGCAGTATTTT. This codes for CASSSLSGGPDTQYF.

The DNA of the CDR3 is TGCGCCAGCAGCTTGGATGGGGCGGACTATGGCTACACCTTC. Translating gives CASSLDGADYGYTF. The chain employs TRBV5-1 and TRBJ1-2; a weak D match, TRBD1 (5 bases). The germline V gene has CDR1 SGHRS and CDR2 YFSETQ. V was shortened by 0 bases and J by 3 bases, with 9 bases between the two germline ends. CDR3 length: 14 residues.

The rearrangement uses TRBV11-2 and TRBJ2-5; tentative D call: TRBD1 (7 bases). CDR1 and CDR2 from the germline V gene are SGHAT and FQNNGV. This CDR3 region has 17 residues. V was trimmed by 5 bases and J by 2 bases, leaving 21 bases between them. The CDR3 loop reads CASSPTRTGLKQETQYF. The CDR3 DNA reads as TGTGCCAGCAGCCCCACAAGGACAGGACTAAAACAAGAGACCCAGTACTTC.

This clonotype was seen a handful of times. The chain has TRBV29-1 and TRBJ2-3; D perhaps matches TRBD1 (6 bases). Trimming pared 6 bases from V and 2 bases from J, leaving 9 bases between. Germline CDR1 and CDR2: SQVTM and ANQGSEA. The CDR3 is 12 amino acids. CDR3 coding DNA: TGCAGCGTAAGGGGGACCACAGATACGCAGTATTTT. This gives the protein CSVRGTTDTQYF.

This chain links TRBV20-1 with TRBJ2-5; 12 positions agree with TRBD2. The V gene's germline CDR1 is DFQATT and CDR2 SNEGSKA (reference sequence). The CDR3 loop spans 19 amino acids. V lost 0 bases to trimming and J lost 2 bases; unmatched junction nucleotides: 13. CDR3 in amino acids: CSARDTWPSGRASQETQYF. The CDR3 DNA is TGCAGTGCTAGAGATACTTGGCCTAGCGGGAGGGCCTCGCAAGAGACCCAGTACTTC.

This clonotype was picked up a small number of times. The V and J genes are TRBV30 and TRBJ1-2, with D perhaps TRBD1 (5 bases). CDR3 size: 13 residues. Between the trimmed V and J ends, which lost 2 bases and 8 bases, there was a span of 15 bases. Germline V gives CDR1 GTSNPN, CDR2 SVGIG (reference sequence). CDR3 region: CAWSSQAFQGYTF. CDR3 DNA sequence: TGTGCCTGGAGTTCACAGGCTTTCCAGGGCTACACCTTC.

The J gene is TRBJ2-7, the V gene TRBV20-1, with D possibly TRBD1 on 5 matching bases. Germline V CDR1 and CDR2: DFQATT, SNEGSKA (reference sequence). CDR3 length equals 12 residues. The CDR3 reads CSASSDNYEQYF. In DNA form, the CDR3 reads TGCAGCGCTTCCTCGGACAACTACGAGCAGTACTTC.

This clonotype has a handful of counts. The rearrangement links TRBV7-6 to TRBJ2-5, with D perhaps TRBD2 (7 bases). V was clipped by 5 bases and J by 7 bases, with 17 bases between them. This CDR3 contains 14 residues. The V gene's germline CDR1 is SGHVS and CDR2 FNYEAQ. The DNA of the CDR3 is TGTGCCAGCAGCGAACGGGGACTACAGGGGACCCAGTACTTC. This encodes CASSERGLQGTQYF. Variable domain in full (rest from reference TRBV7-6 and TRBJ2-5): GAGVSQSPRYKVTKRGQDVALRCDPISGHVSLYWYRQALGQGPEFLTYFNYEAQQDKSGLPNDRFSAERPEGSISTLTIQRTEQRDSAMYRCASSERGLQGTQYFGPGTRLLVL.

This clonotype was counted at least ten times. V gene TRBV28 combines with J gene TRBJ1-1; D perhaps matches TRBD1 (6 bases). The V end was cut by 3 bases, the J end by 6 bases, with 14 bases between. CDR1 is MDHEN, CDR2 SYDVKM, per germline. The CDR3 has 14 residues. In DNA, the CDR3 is TGTGCCAGCAGTTTGACGATCAGGGGCTCTGAAGCTTTCTTT. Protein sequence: CASSLTIRGSEAFF.

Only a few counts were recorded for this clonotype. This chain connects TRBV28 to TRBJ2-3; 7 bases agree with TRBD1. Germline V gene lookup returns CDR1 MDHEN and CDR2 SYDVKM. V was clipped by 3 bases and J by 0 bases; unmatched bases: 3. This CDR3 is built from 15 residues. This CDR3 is CASSLTGPSTDTQYF. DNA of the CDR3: TGTGCCAGCAGTTTGACAGGGCCTAGCACAGATACGCAGTATTTT.

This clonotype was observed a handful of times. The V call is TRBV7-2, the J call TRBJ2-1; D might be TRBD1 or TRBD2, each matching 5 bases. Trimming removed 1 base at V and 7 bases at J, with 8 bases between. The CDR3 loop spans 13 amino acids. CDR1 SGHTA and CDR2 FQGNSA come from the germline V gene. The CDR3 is CASSLEWGNEQFF. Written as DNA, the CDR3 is TGTGCCAGCAGCTTAGAATGGGGGAATGAGCAGTTCTTC.

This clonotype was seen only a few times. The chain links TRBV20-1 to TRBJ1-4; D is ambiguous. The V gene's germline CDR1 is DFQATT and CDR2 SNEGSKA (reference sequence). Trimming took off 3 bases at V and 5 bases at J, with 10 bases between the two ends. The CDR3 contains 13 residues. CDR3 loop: CSASSGSNEKLFF. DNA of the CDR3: TGCAGTGCTAGCTCGGGATCGAATGAAAAACTGTTTTTT.

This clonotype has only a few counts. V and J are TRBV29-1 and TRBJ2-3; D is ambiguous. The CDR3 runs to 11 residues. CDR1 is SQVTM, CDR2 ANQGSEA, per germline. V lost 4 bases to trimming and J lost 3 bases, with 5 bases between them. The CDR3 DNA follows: TGCAGCGTTGTGCAGACAGATACGCAGTATTTT. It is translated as CSVVQTDTQYF.

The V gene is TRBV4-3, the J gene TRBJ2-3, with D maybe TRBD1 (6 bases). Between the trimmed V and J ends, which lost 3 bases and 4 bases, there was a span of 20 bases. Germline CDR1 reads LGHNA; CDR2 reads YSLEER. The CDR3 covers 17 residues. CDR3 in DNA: TGCGCCAGCAGCCAGATTGCGGCAGGGGATTTTTCAGATACGCAGTATTTT. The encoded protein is CASSQIAAGDFSDTQYF.

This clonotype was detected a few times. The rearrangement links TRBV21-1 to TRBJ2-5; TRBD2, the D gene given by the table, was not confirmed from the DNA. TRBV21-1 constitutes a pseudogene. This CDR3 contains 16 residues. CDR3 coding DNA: TGTGCCAGCAGCAAAGAGGGGAGGGCCAAGGAAGAGACCCAGTACTTC. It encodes CASSKEGRAKEETQYF.